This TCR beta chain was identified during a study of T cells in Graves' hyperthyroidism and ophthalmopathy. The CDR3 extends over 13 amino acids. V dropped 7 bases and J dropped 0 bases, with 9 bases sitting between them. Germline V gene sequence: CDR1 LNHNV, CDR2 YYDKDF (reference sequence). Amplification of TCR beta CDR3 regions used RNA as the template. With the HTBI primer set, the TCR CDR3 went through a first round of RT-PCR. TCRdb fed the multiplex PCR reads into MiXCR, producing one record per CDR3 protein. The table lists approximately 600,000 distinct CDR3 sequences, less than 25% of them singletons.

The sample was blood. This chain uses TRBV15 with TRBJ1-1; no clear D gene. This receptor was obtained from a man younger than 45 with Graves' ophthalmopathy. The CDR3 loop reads CATNTAMNTEAFF. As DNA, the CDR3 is TGTGCCACCAACACAGCTATGAACACTGAAGCTTTCTTT.